The next 23 T cell receptor beta chains were all read from a single sample in a study of T cell repertoires in ileal Crohn's disease. The assay was immunoSEQ multiplex PCR, and TCRdb's table has in-frame clones only and misses some. The table lists approximately 7,600 clones, roughly four fifths of them singletons. Time point reported: neoterminal ileum biopsy at postoperative endoscopy, about 6 months after surgery. Sequenced: ileal tissue. Receptor source: an adult with Crohn's disease.

J is TRBJ1-3 and V is TRBV7-3, with D hard to call. Trimming took off 7 bases at V and 6 bases at J, with 16 bases between the two ends. The CDR3 totals 14 residues. Per the germline V gene, CDR1 is SGHTA and CDR2 is FQGTGA. This chain's CDR3 is CASTRHDSKNTIYF. DNA of the CDR3: TGTGCCAGCACCCGACACGATTCAAAAAACACCATATATTTT.

This CDR3 reads CASSQERQRGVDEQYF. The CDR3 region has the DNA TGCGCCAGCAGCCAAGAGAGGCAGCGGGGGGTTGACGAGCAGTACTTC. V is TRBV4-3 and J is TRBJ2-7; TRBD2 aligns across 9 bases. Losses at the gene ends were 0 bases for V and 5 bases for J; bases not matched to a gene: 8. There are 16 residues in the CDR3. CDR1 is LGHNA and CDR2 is YSLEER in the germline V gene.

The chain recombines TRBV7-2 with TRBJ2-7, with 8 bases matching TRBD2. The CDR3 has 13 residues. The germline CDR1 and CDR2 sequences are SGHTA and FQGNSA. V was clipped by 5 bases and J by 4 bases; unmatched bases: 4. The CDR3 sequence is CASSLGTRYEQYF. The CDR3 DNA follows: TGTGCCAGCAGCCTCGGGACTAGATACGAGCAGTACTTC.

The rearrangement links TRBV18 to TRBJ2-3; D not resolved. Per the germline V gene, CDR1 is KGHSH and CDR2 is LQKENI. V gave up 2 bases and J gave up 4 bases, with 10 bases separating them. The length of the CDR3 is 14 residues. This chain's CDR3 is CASSPVPNSDTQYF. The CDR3 coding sequence is TGTGCCAGCTCACCAGTACCTAACTCAGATACGCAGTATTTT.

J is TRBJ2-1 and V is TRBV5-1; perhaps TRBD2 as D (5 bases). The CDR3 loop spans 13 amino acids. Germline V gives CDR1 SGHRS, CDR2 YFSETQ. V lost 0 bases and J lost 7, with 8 bases in between. CDR3 region: CASSLARANEQFF. DNA for the CDR3: TGCGCCAGCAGCTTGGCGAGGGCAAATGAGCAGTTCTTC.

The V gene is TRBV29-1, the J gene TRBJ2-1, with D perhaps matching TRBD2 (7 bases). The V and J ends lost 3 bases and 3 bases respectively, with 18 bases between them. Germline V gives CDR1 SQVTM, CDR2 ANQGSEA. This CDR3 is 16 amino acids long. The CDR3 DNA sequence: TGCAGCGTTGAGCGATTGTGGGGGGGCCTCTACAATGAGCAGTTCTTC. Its protein product is CSVERLWGGLYNEQFF.

The chain uses TRBV4-2 and TRBJ1-1; 8 bases fit TRBD1. V lost 0 bases to trimming and J lost 4 bases; unmatched junction nucleotides: 7. Germline CDR1 and CDR2: LGHNA and YNFKEQ. CDR3 length: 16 amino acids. The CDR3 nucleotides read TGTGCCAGCAGCCAAGATATCGGGACAGGCCCCACTGAAGCTTTCTTT. As protein: CASSQDIGTGPTEAFF.

This clone was observed a few times. The rearrangement links TRBV2 to TRBJ2-1; D is uncertain. This CDR3 region has 15 residues. V lost 1 base, J lost 9 bases, and 16 bases lay in between. Germline lookup yields CDR1 SNHLY and CDR2 FYNNEI. The CDR3 spells CASSEGSVAPGEQFF. The CDR3 bases are TGTGCCAGCAGTGAAGGGTCAGTAGCCCCGGGTGAGCAGTTCTTC.

This clone was found a few times. The genes are TRBV5-1 and TRBJ2-5; 9 bases are shared with TRBD2. Trimming at V came to 0 bases and at J to 2 bases, leaving 5 bases not matched to a gene. The CDR3 is 16 residues long. The V gene's germline CDR1 is SGHRS and CDR2 YFSETQ. The CDR3 nucleotides are TGCGCCAGCAGCTTGGGGCCAGCGGGGGGACAAGAGACCCAGTACTTC. Translating gives CASSLGPAGGQETQYF.

This chain links TRBV6-1 with TRBJ1-5; tentatively, D is TRBD1 (5 bases). The germline V gene has CDR1 MNHNS and CDR2 SASEGT. The CDR3 totals 15 residues. Trimming took off 9 bases at V and 3 bases at J, with 18 bases between the two ends. The CDR3 DNA is TGTGCCAGTTCGAGGAGTGACAGCTACAATCAGCCCCAGCATTTT. It yields the protein CASSRSDSYNQPQHF.

The genes are TRBV5-1 and TRBJ1-2, with D possibly TRBD1 on 5 matching bases. Germline V CDR1 and CDR2: SGHRS, YFSETQ. Trimming stripped 0 bases from V and 7 bases from J, with 16 bases between. This CDR3 spans 15 amino acids. This chain's CDR3 is CASSLGQSTRGGYTF. CDR3 bases: TGCGCCAGCAGCTTGGGACAGTCCACAAGGGGTGGCTACACCTTC.

The J gene is TRBJ2-5, the V gene TRBV5-1; weak D call: TRBD1 (6 bases). The assigned J gene may be wrong: the sequence end matches TRBJ2-7 better. The CDR3 is 16 amino acids. Germline V lookup: CDR1 SGHRS, CDR2 YFSETQ. Here the CDR3 reads CASSLVGTGYSDEQYF. The CDR3 bases are TGCGCCAGCAGCTTGGTAGGTACAGGGTATTCCGACGAGCAGTACTTC.

V usage is TRBV4-2 and J usage is TRBJ1-1, with D possibly TRBD1 on 5 matching bases. The CDR3 runs to 13 residues. Germline-derived CDR1 and CDR2 are LGHNA and YNFKEQ. V lost 7 bases, J lost 4 bases, and 13 bases lay in between. CDR3 protein: CASILGGGTEAFF. The CDR3 nucleotides read TGTGCCAGCATACTTGGCGGGGGCACTGAAGCTTTCTTT.

Here the CDR3 reads CAWTRLAHEQFF. For the CDR3, the DNA is TGTGCCTGGACGAGACTAGCTCATGAGCAGTTCTTC. The chain joins TRBV30 to TRBJ2-1; 7 bases are shared with TRBD2. The V and J ends lost 4 bases and 8 bases, in that order; junction bases with no gene match: 5. Germline-derived CDR1 and CDR2 are GTSNPN and SVGIG (reference sequence). The CDR3 has 12 residues.

Regarding this clone: Other DNA sequences within the sample encode an identical CDR3. The gene calls are TRBV18 and TRBJ1-2, with D tentatively TRBD1 (5 bases). CDR1 and CDR2 from the germline V gene are KGHSH and LQKENI. This CDR3 has 14 residues. Trimming took off 2 bases at V and 3 bases at J, with 10 bases between the two ends. CDR3 sequence: CASSPGRDYYGYTF. CDR3 in DNA: TGTGCCAGCTCACCAGGCCGGGACTACTATGGCTACACCTTC.

The rearrangement joins TRBV30 to TRBJ1-3, with no clear D. V lost 4 bases to trimming and J lost 4 bases, with 5 bases between them. Germline V gene data show CDR1 as GTSNPN and CDR2 as SVGIG (reference sequence). This CDR3 is 11 amino acids long. CDR3 sequence reads: CAWIAGNTIYF. The DNA of the CDR3 is TGTGCCTGGATAGCGGGAAACACCATATATTTT. The variable domain in full, completed from reference TRBV30 and TRBJ1-3, reads SQTIHQWPATLVQPVGSPLSLECTVEGTSNPNLYWYRQAAGRGLQLLFYSVGIGQISSEVPQNLSASRPQDRQFILSSKKLLLSDSGFYLCAWIAGNTIYFGEGSWLTVV.

This sequence joins TRBV27 and TRBJ1-1; TRBD1 might be the D (5 bases). V lost 7 bases to trimming and J lost 3 bases, with 30 bases between them. CDR3 size: 19 residues. In germline, CDR1 is MNHEY, CDR2 SMNVEV (reference sequence). Written as DNA, the CDR3 is TGTGCCAGCATTTCGGCGGGGCGTCCGGGTTCCCACTGGGACACTGAAGCTTTCTTT. Its protein is CASISAGRPGSHWDTEAFF.

This clone turned up a few times. The chain is built from TRBV6-5 and TRBJ2-5, with 7 nucleotides matching TRBD2. After removal of 2 bases from V and 1 base from J, the junction contained 4 bases not matched to a gene. CDR1 is MNHEY and CDR2 is SVGAGI in the germline V gene. The CDR3 consists of 15 residues. The CDR3 protein is CASSYKTSLQETQYF. In DNA, the CDR3 is TGTGCCAGCAGTTACAAGACTAGCCTCCAAGAGACCCAGTACTTC.

The table lists this clone with a count of one. V and J are TRBV6-1 and TRBJ2-2; 9 bases match TRBD1. V gave up 4 bases and J gave up 7 bases; unmatched junction bases: 4. Germline lookup yields CDR1 MNHNS and CDR2 SASEGT. CDR3 length: 14 residues. CDR3 loop: CASSGTGDFGELFF. The CDR3 DNA is TGTGCCAGCAGTGGGACAGGGGATTTCGGGGAGCTGTTTTTT.

DNA for the CDR3: TGTGCCACCAGCAAGGTGGGAGACGGAAATGAAAAACTGTTTTTT. Its protein is CATSKVGDGNEKLFF. V gene TRBV15 combines with J gene TRBJ1-4, with no clear D. CDR3 length equals 15 residues. Germline V CDR1 and CDR2: LNHNV, YYDKDF (reference sequence). V lost 4 bases and J 5 bases, leaving 14 bases between the germline ends. The full variable domain, completed using reference TRBV15 and TRBJ1-4, is DAMVIQNPRYQVTQFGKPVTLSCSQTLNHNVMYWYQQKSSQAPKLLFHYYDKDFNNEADTPDNFQSRRPNTSFCFLDIRSPGLGDTAMYLCATSKVGDGNEKLFFGSGTQLSVL.

This clone was found a few times. The CDR3 spells CASSEQFTDTQYF. The CDR3 nucleotides are TGTGCCAGCAGTGAACAGTTCACAGATACGCAGTATTTT. The chain links TRBV6-1 to TRBJ2-3, with D uncertain. The CDR3 sequence is 13 residues long. Germline V lookup: CDR1 MNHNS, CDR2 SASEGT. Trimming removed 2 bases at V and 2 bases at J, with 5 bases between.

The chain joins TRBV4-3 to TRBJ2-3, with a weak D call TRBD2 (6 bases). V was cut by 1 base and J by 4 bases, with 15 bases left in between. Per the germline V gene, CDR1 is LGHNA and CDR2 is YSLEER. This CDR3 region has 16 residues. The CDR3 DNA follows: TGCGCCAGCAGCCAAGCGGGGGACGGGTATTCAGATACGCAGTATTTT. It encodes CASSQAGDGYSDTQYF.

The chain is built from TRBV10-3 and TRBJ2-3; a weak D match, TRBD1 (6 bases). This CDR3 is built from 14 residues. Germline V CDR1 and CDR2: ENHRY, SYGVKD. V dropped 3 bases and J dropped 2 bases, with 9 bases sitting between them. This chain's CDR3 is CAISDRDNTDTQYF. In DNA, the CDR3 is TGTGCCATCAGTGACAGGGACAACACAGATACGCAGTATTTT.